The subject of this entry is one TCR beta chain. Its antigen is unknown. A multiplex PCR was run with 60 Vbeta primers and 13 Jbeta primers. Sequenced by immunoSEQ multiplex PCR; TCRdb stores in-frame clones only, minus some. The sample has about 130,000 clones, around 80% seen once; the top ten hold over 1.5%. Germline V gene sequence: CDR1 SGHDT, CDR2 YYEEEE. Trimming cost V 0 bases and J 14 bases, with 10 bases left between them. There are 11 residues in the CDR3. The sample originates from a study of cytomegalovirus exposure and HLA in healthy donors. The study, taken as a whole, reports: A later analysis linked fewer than 20,000 TCR beta sequences to HLA alleles at 0.05 false discovery rate. Analyzed later, association rates of TCRs varied across HLA loci, with DRB1 most and HLA-C fewest.

The rearrangement uses TRBV5-6 and TRBJ2-3, with TRBD1 as a possible D gene (6 bases). The source is a middle-aged woman in good health and CMV-seronegative. Source material: PBMCs. The CDR3 DNA reads as TGTGCCAGCAGCTTGGCAGGGGACCGGTATTTT. The encoded protein is CASSLAGDRYF.